These 7 T cell receptor beta chains were all obtained from the same sample, sequenced in a study of CD8+ T cells in alopecia areata. Reverse transcribed after extraction, RNA yielded cDNA as the sequencing template. Clones were sequenced by immunoSEQ multiplex PCR, and TCRdb holds only the in-frame ones, with some missing. The sample yields approximately 180,000 clones, approximately 52% seen once. Treatment: oral pan-JAK inhibitor, 5-10 mg twice daily. The material was CD4+ T cells sorted from blood, obtained at approximately week 60, from a patient treated with tofacitinib. These receptors were collected from a human donor with alopecia areata.

In its sample, this clone was seen a few times. This rearrangement joins TRBV11-1 to TRBJ1-2, with D possibly being TRBD1 (5 bases). The CDR3 runs 14 residues. CDR1 is SGHAT, CDR2 FQDESV, per germline (reference sequence). Trimming left V 3 bases short and J 4 bases short, with 12 bases between. The chain's CDR3 is CASSFQTELYGYTF. The CDR3 DNA is TGTGCCAGCAGCTTCCAGACAGAACTCTATGGCTACACCTTC.

The V call is TRBV6-1, the J call TRBJ1-6; no clear D. The V gene's germline CDR1 is MNHNS and CDR2 SASEGT. Between the trimmed V and J ends, which lost 7 bases and 7 bases, there was a span of 14 bases. The CDR3 covers 14 residues. The chain's CDR3 is CASTPNTGNSPLHF. CDR3 nucleotide sequence: TGTGCCAGCACTCCGAACACGGGGAATTCACCCCTCCACTTT.

The rearrangement links TRBV5-6 to TRBJ2-5; possibly TRBD2 for D (5 bases). Germline V gene sequence: CDR1 SGHDT, CDR2 YYEEEE. This CDR3 has 11 residues. V was cut by 4 bases and J by 4 bases, with 5 bases left in between. The CDR3 loop is CASSLAETQYF. The CDR3 DNA reads as TGTGCCAGCAGCCTAGCAGAGACCCAGTACTTC.

The V gene is TRBV7-9, the J gene TRBJ2-2, with unresolved D. The germline CDR1 and CDR2 sequences are SEHNR and FQNEAQ (reference sequence). The ends were cut back, 5 bases at V and 6 bases at J, with 10 bases in the middle. This CDR3 spans 13 amino acids. The CDR3, as DNA: TGTGCCAGCAGCCCCCCCCGGTCCGGGGAGCTGTTTTTT. As protein: CASSPPRSGELFF. Filled out from reference TRBV7-9 and TRBJ2-2, the complete variable domain reads DTGVSQNPRHKITKRGQNVTFRCDPISEHNRLYWYRQTLGQGPEFLTYFQNEAQLEKSRLLSDRFSAERPKGSFSTLEIQRTEQGDSAMYLCASSPPRSGELFFGEGSRLTVL.

The V and J genes are TRBV28 and TRBJ1-5; the D gene is possibly TRBD1 (5 bases). The CDR3 is made up of 14 amino acids. Trimming took 6 bases from V and 3 from J, leaving 12 bases between them. Germline lookup yields CDR1 MDHEN and CDR2 SYDVKM. This chain's CDR3 is CASRRQGYNQPQHF. In DNA form, the CDR3 reads TGTGCCAGCAGGCGGCAGGGATACAATCAGCCCCAGCATTTT.

The J gene is TRBJ2-1, the V gene TRBV10-3, with D perhaps matching TRBD2 (6 bases). This CDR3 contains 12 residues. V lost 4 bases, J lost 7 bases, and 8 bases lay in between. Germline V gene lookup returns CDR1 ENHRY and CDR2 SYGVKD. CDR3 in DNA: TGTGCCATCAGTGGGAGCGGGAATGAGCAGTTCTTC. It encodes CAISGSGNEQFF.

The chain combines TRBV30 with TRBJ2-3; D is undetermined. Trimming left V 4 bases short and J 8 bases short, with 22 bases between. Germline V gene lookup returns CDR1 GTSNPN and CDR2 SVGIG (reference sequence). This CDR3 comprises 15 residues. The CDR3 nucleotides are TGTGCCTGGAAAACCCCGGGCCTATCACAGATTACGCAGTATTTT. Translated, it gives CAWKTPGLSQITQYF.